This T cell receptor (beta chain) was profiled in a study of T cell responses to AZD1222 COVID-19 vaccine. CDR3 length: 15 amino acids. CDR1 is MNHEY and CDR2 is SMNVEV in the germline V gene (reference sequence). With 4 bases clipped from V and 5 bases from J, the junction kept 8 bases outside the gene matches. The protocol was immunoSEQ multiplex PCR, while the TCRdb copy is restricted to in-frame clones and leaves out a portion. The sample lists some 130,000 clones, about nine tenths occurring once. This TCR came from an adult in good health. V gene TRBV27 combines with J gene TRBJ2-5, with 9 bases that match TRBD1. The sample consisted of peripheral blood, taken on day 0 of AZD1222 vaccination. The CDR3 sequence: CASSSLRDRAETQYF. DNA of the CDR3: TGTGCCAGCAGTTCCTTACGGGACAGGGCCGAGACCCAGTACTTC.